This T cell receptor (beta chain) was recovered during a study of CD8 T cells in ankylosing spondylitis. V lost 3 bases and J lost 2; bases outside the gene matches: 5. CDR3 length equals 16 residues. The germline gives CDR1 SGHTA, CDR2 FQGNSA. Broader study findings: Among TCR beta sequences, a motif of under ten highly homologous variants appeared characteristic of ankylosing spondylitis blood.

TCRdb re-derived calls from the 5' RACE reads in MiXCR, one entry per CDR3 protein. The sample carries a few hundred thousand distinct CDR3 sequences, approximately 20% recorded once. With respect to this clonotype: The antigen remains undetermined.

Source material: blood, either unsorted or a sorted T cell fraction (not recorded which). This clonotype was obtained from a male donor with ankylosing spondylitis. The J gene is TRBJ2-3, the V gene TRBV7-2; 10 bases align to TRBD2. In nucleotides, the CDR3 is TGTGCCAGCAGCTTCAATAGCGGGAGGACCACAGATACGCAGTATTTT. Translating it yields CASSFNSGRTTDTQYF.